Sequencing of this TCR beta chain was carried out in a study of breast tumors, draining lymph nodes, adjacent tissues. Study conclusions and caveats: Compared with basal-like, luminal-like tumors shared significantly more repertoire with nontumor tissue. That most tumor T cells come from lymph nodes remained unproven. Tumor repertoires ranked between lymph nodes and nontumor tissue in diversity, with V and J gene preferences.

This clonotype has a count of ten or more. Its matching antigen is unknown. TCRdb re-called the multiplex PCR reads through MiXCR, storing one row per CDR3 protein. Counted here are tens of thousands of distinct CDR3 sequences, around 23% occurring once; the ten biggest clones make up about 7.8%. The CDR3 contains 14 residues. Trimming removed 1 base at V and 8 bases at J, with 12 bases between. Germline loops: CDR1 DFQATT, CDR2 SNEGSKA (reference sequence). The sequence was collected from a female donor with breast cancer. Some clones in this sample may be carry-over from other donors' samples. The rearrangement joins TRBV20-1 to TRBJ1-6; D gene uncertain. The sequenced sample was breast tumor tissue. The CDR3 DNA follows: TGCAGTGCTAGAGTCCCAGGTAGCGATTCACCCCTCCACTTT. Its protein product is CSARVPGSDSPLHF.